This T cell receptor beta chain was sequenced for a study of cytomegalovirus exposure and HLA in healthy donors. Background on the study: Inside one of the first data releases sat some 85 million unique TCRs taken from HLA-typed donors.

Use of 60 Vbeta and 13 Jbeta primers characterized the PCR. Produced via immunoSEQ multiplex PCR; TCRdb's table is partial and in-frame only. The table shows under 200,000 clones, with 75% to 85% occurring only once. About this clone: Its specificity is unknown.

Germline loops: CDR1 SGHDT, CDR2 YYEEEE. The CDR3 consists of 16 residues. With V trimmed by 4 bases and J by 2 bases, 7 bases remained unmatched. General study points: Later analysis revealed greater clonal expansion in HLA-associated TCR beta chains than in equally common others.

This chain connects TRBV5-6 to TRBJ2-3; 10 positions match TRBD2. This receptor was identified in a male donor in good health and CMV-seropositive. The sample taken for sequencing was PBMCs. CDR3: CASSLRLAGITDTQYF. The DNA for the CDR3 is TGTGCCAGCAGCCTAAGACTAGCGGGTATCACAGATACGCAGTATTTT.